Listed below are T cell receptor beta chains from one sample, sequenced in a study of T-cell reconstitution after alpha-beta-depleted transplantation in children. Each CDR3 protein is one row after TCRdb ran MiXCR on the PCR reads. The table lists about half a million distinct CDR3 sequences, roughly an eighth of them singletons, with about 5% in the top ten. Sequencing was performed on PBMCs from the stem cell graft donor, taken from the stem cell graft. These receptors were obtained from a human donor who donated a stem cell graft to a child with combined immunodeficiency. CDR3s include the opening cysteine and the closing phenylalanine or tryptophan. D genes are given only for firm matches. Not every row has a clone size; where given, it reads once, few, many or a size class.

>TRBJ2-7|few|TRBV12-3/TRBV12-4|.
CASSFPIRGVHEQYF
TGTGCCAGCAGTTTCCCTATCCGAGGTGTTCACGAGCAGTACTTC
>TRBJ2-3|few|TRBV7-8|TRBD2
CASGGTSGRALSTDTQYF
TGTGCCAGCGGCGGGACTAGCGGGAGGGCCTTGAGCACAGATACGCAGTATTTT
>TRBJ2-7|few|TRBV6-2/TRBV6-3|TRBD2
CASNKRGTYEQYF
TGTGCCAGCAATAAGCGGGGGACCTACGAGCAGTACTTC
>TRBJ2-5|.|TRBV10-3|TRBD2
CAIGLAGETQYF
TGTGCCATAGGACTAGCTGGAGAGACCCAGTACTTC
>TRBJ1-1|many|TRBV12-3/TRBV12-4|.
CASSLDLGSTEAFF
TGTGCCAGCAGTTTAGACCTGGGGAGTACTGAAGCTTTCTTT
>TRBJ2-3|many|TRBV7-2|.
CASRTGLSTDTQYF
TGTGCCAGCAGGACAGGACTAAGCACAGATACGCAGTATTTT
>TRBJ2-3|.|TRBV7-3|.
CASGKGGTDTQYF
TGTGCCAGCGGGAAAGGGGGCACAGATACGCAGTATTTT
>TRBJ2-7|few|TRBV6-1|TRBD1
CASSPPGQGATYEQYF
TGTGCCAGCAGTCCCCCGGGACAGGGGGCCACCTACGAGCAGTACTTC
>TRBJ2-3|few|TRBV29-1|.
CSVEGVLAVTDTQYF
TGCAGCGTTGAAGGTGTATTAGCGGTAACAGATACGCAGTATTTT
>TRBJ2-1|many|TRBV12-3/TRBV12-4|.
CASIPYTPLGPNRAEQFF
TGTGCCAGCATACCCTATACTCCGCTAGGGCCCAATAGGGCTGAGCAGTTCTTC
>TRBJ2-1|many|TRBV3-1|.
CASSQDQAYNEQFF
TGTGCCAGCAGCCAAGATCAGGCGTACAATGAGCAGTTCTTC
>TRBJ2-7|many|TRBV12-3/TRBV12-4|TRBD1
CASSVDRGYEQYF
TGTGCCAGCAGTGTTGACAGGGGCTACGAGCAGTACTTC
>TRBJ1-2|few|TRBV6-1|.
CASRGRNIMRGYTF
TGTGCCAGCAGGGGACGGAACATTATGAGGGGCTACACCTTC
>TRBJ2-3|.|TRBV10-3|TRBD1
CAISGQETDTQYF
TGTGCCATCAGCGGACAGGAGACAGATACGCAGTATTTT
>TRBJ2-3|few|TRBV4-3|TRBD2
CASSQGTGGSNTQYF
TGCGCCAGCAGCCAAGGAACGGGAGGATCGAATACGCAGTATTTT
>TRBJ2-1|.|TRBV5-5|.
CASSLEAGVFDEQFF
TGTGCCAGCAGCTTGGAGGCAGGGGTTTTCGATGAGCAGTTCTTC
>TRBJ2-5|few|TRBV12-3/TRBV12-4|.
CASSLAAYQETQYF
TGTGCCAGCAGTTTGGCGGCTTACCAAGAGACCCAGTACTTC
>TRBJ2-7|few|TRBV3-1|TRBD2
CASSQDLAGREQYF
TGTGCCAGCAGCCAAGACCTAGCGGGAAGGGAGCAGTACTTC
>TRBJ2-1|.|TRBV11-2|TRBD2
CASSLLAGAGPQDRNEQFF
TGTGCCAGCAGCTTACTAGCGGGAGCGGGGCCGCAGGATCGCAATGAGCAGTTCTTC
>TRBJ2-6|many|TRBV2|.
CATNQGRSGANVLTF
TGTGCCACGAACCAGGGGAGGTCTGGGGCCAACGTCCTGACTTTC
>TRBJ2-5|.|TRBV24-1|.
CATSAQGGTQYF
TGTGCCACCAGTGCCCAGGGGGGGACCCAGTACTTC
>TRBJ2-2|.|TRBV6-2/TRBV6-3|.
CASRQTAGAGELFF
TGTGCCAGCAGACAAACGGCCGGGGCCGGGGAGCTGTTTTTT
>TRBJ2-3|.|TRBV2|.
CALEPRVGTDTQYF
TGTGCATTGGAACCCAGGGTTGGAACAGATACGCAGTATTTT
>TRBJ2-5|many|TRBV6-2/TRBV6-3|TRBD2
CASRKTSGETQYF
TGTGCCAGCAGAAAGACTAGCGGGGAGACCCAGTACTTC
>TRBJ2-1|few|TRBV7-8|.
CASSLERVGRNEQFF
TGTGCCAGCAGCTTAGAACGGGTGGGGCGCAATGAGCAGTTCTTC
>TRBJ2-6|once|TRBV11-2|.
CASAPSGGGANVLTF
TGTGCCAGCGCCCCTTCAGGGGGGGGGGCCAACGTCCTGACTTTC
>TRBJ2-7|many|TRBV28|TRBD1
CASSFGRQGQIYEQYF
TGTGCCAGCAGTTTCGGTCGGCAGGGACAGATCTACGAGCAGTACTTC
>TRBJ1-2|few|TRBV6-1|.
CASSGPRADWRSYTF
TGTGCCAGCAGTGGACCCCGGGCGGACTGGCGGAGCTACACCTTC
>TRBJ2-7|few|TRBV14|.
CASSPPVQQYF
TGTGCCAGCAGCCCCCCAGTGCAGCAGTACTTC
>TRBJ1-5|few|TRBV20-1|.
CSASRLYQPQHF
TGCAGCGCAAGCCGCTTATATCAGCCCCAGCATTTT
>TRBJ2-7|many|TRBV4-2|.
CASSQEAGNPLNEQYF
TGTGCCAGCAGCCAAGAGGCAGGGAACCCCCTAAACGAGCAGTACTTC
>TRBJ1-5|few|TRBV7-2|.
CASSQQGNQPQHF
TGTGCCAGCAGCCAACAGGGTAATCAGCCCCAGCATTTT
>TRBJ2-7|few|TRBV6-2/TRBV6-3|.
CASSYSGPVQYF
TGTGCCAGCAGTTACTCGGGCCCCGTGCAGTACTTC
>TRBJ2-1|few|TRBV5-1|TRBD2
CASSLITSGRNEQFF
TGCGCCAGCAGCTTGATCACTAGCGGGAGAAATGAGCAGTTCTTC
>TRBJ2-7|few|TRBV3-1|.
CASSPPGRPSEQYF
TGTGCCAGCAGCCCCCCGGGACGTCCCAGCGAGCAGTACTTC
>TRBJ1-1|few|TRBV5-1|.
CASSPGPAEAFF
TGCGCCAGCAGCCCCGGGCCGGCCGAAGCTTTCTTT
>TRBJ2-1|few|TRBV29-1|TRBD2
CSVDWGLADYNEQFF
TGCAGCGTTGATTGGGGACTAGCGGACTACAATGAGCAGTTCTTC
>TRBJ2-1|.|TRBV30|TRBD2
CAWTGGLAGNNEQFF
TGTGCCTGGACTGGCGGACTAGCGGGAAACAATGAGCAGTTCTTC
>TRBJ2-5|many|TRBV29-1|TRBD1
CSVDRGKTQYF
TGCAGCGTAGACAGGGGAAAGACCCAGTACTTC
>TRBJ1-1|.|TRBV6-5|.
CASSSGSEAFF
TGTGCCAGCAGTTCCGGGAGTGAAGCTTTCTTT
>TRBJ2-1|.|TRBV18|TRBD2
CASSPPLAGGLTNEQFF
TGTGCCAGCTCACCACCCCTAGCGGGGGGGTTGACAAATGAGCAGTTCTTC
>TRBJ2-7|once|TRBV13|TRBD1
CASSLGDRGSREQYF
TGTGCCAGCAGCTTAGGGGACAGGGGATCACGCGAGCAGTACTTC
>TRBJ2-1|.|TRBV11-3|TRBD2
CASSLVSGLAGGNEQFF
TGTGCCAGCAGCTTAGTATCGGGATTAGCGGGAGGGAATGAGCAGTTCTTC
>TRBJ1-4|few|TRBV5-1|.
CASSSTAGQANEKLFF
TGCGCCAGCAGCAGTACAGCGGGACAAGCTAATGAAAAACTGTTTTTT
>TRBJ2-7|.|TRBV10-3|TRBD2
CAISESGTSYDEQYF
TGTGCCATCAGTGAGTCTGGGACTAGTTATGACGAGCAGTACTTC
>TRBJ2-7|few|TRBV5-5|TRBD2
CASCRASGGYEQYF
TGTGCCAGCTGCAGGGCTAGCGGGGGTTACGAGCAGTACTTC
>TRBJ2-3|many|TRBV5-1|.
CASSWADRTDTQYF
TGCGCCAGCAGCTGGGCGGACCGCACAGATACGCAGTATTTT
>TRBJ2-3|.|TRBV5-5|.
CASSFSGTRSTDTQYF
TGTGCCAGCAGCTTTTCCGGGACCCGCTCCACAGATACGCAGTATTTT
>TRBJ2-4|.|TRBV4-3|.
CASSQVSRTAQYF
TGCGCCAGCAGCCAAGTCTCCCGGACAGCTCAGTACTTC
>TRBJ2-1|many|TRBV12-3/TRBV12-4|TRBD1
CASSPSQQGVYNEQFF
TGTGCCAGCAGTCCCTCCCAACAGGGGGTCTACAATGAGCAGTTCTTC
>TRBJ1-5|few|TRBV18|.
CASSPSELPRPQPQHF
TGTGCCAGCTCACCATCGGAACTCCCGAGGCCTCAGCCCCAGCATTTT
>TRBJ2-2|many|TRBV24-1|.
CATLSGAGELFF
TGTGCCACCCTCAGTGGAGCCGGGGAGCTGTTTTTT
>TRBJ2-7|few|TRBV27|.
CASSPPTSSYEQYF
TGTGCCAGCAGCCCCCCCACTAGCTCCTACGAGCAGTACTTC
>TRBJ2-5|few|TRBV4-2|.
CASSQASDGVRKETQYF
TGTGCCAGCAGCCAAGCAAGCGACGGGGTACGAAAAGAGACCCAGTACTTC